The sequence of this T cell receptor beta chain was determined in a study of OX40 agonist ivuxolimab in advanced cancers. Study in general: People who had prior anti-PD-1, anti-PD-L1 or anti-CTLA-4 therapy could take part, and approximately 43% had some. Three patients showed partial responses: one hepatocellular carcinoma and two cutaneous melanoma cases.

The table lists this clone with many counts. The data were produced by immunoSEQ multiplex PCR, yet TCRdb's version contains in-frame clones alone and is incomplete. The sample contains 70,000 or so clones, around 89% of which appear only once. V was cut by 2 bases and J by 3 bases, with 2 bases left in between. Germline V lookup: CDR1 DFQATT, CDR2 SNEGSKA (reference sequence). This CDR3 comprises 11 residues. The chain employs TRBV20-1 and TRBJ2-1; the D is unclear. The sequence was collected from an adult with an advanced solid tumor such as melanoma, head and neck, liver or kidney cancer. This sample comprised CD4+ or CD8+ T cells sorted from blood, obtained in a trial of the OX40 agonist ivuxolimab. The CDR3 here is CSARFYNEQFF. Written as DNA, the CDR3 is TGCAGTGCTAGATTCTACAATGAGCAGTTCTTC.